This T cell receptor (beta chain) was sequenced for a study of OX40 agonist ivuxolimab in advanced cancers. Study-wide results and limits: Among patients with partial responses at 0.1-3.0 mg/kg, clonal expansion was among the lowest.

Trimming removed 0 bases at V and 2 bases at J, with 11 bases between. Germline V gene lookup returns CDR1 MGHRA and CDR2 YSYEKL. This CDR3 has 15 residues. Concerning this clone itself: The antigen is unknown.

Data came from immunoSEQ multiplex PCR; TCRdb stores just in-frame clones and leaves some out. The sample has tens of thousands of clones; about four fifths are singletons. The chain joins TRBV4-1 to TRBJ2-7; D tentatively fits TRBD1 or TRBD2 (6 bases each). The sequenced sample was CD4+ or CD8+ T cells sorted from blood, obtained in a trial of the OX40 agonist ivuxolimab. The clonotype comes from an adult with an advanced solid tumor such as melanoma, head and neck, liver or kidney cancer. DNA for the CDR3: TGCGCCAGCAGCCAAGAGGGGCGGGACACCTACGAGCAGTACTTC. Translation gives CASSQEGRDTYEQYF.